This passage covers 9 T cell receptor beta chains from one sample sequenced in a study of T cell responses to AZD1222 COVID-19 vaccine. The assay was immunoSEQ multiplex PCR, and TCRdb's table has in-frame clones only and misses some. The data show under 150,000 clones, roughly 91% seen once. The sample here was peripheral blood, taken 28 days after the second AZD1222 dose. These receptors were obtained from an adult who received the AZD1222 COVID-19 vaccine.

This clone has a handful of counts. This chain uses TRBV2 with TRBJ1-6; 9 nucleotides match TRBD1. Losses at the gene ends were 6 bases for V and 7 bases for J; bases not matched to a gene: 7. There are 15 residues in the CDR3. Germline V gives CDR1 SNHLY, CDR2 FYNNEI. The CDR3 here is CASSLGTGSNSPLHF. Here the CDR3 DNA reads TGTGCCAGCAGCCTTGGGACAGGGAGCAATTCACCCCTCCACTTT. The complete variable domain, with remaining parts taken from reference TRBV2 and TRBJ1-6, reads EPEVTQTPSHQVTQMGQEVILRCVPISNHLYFYWYRQILGQKVEFLVSFYNNEISEKSEIFDDQFSVERPDGSNFTLKIRSTKLEDSAMYFCASSLGTGSNSPLHFGNGTRLTVT.

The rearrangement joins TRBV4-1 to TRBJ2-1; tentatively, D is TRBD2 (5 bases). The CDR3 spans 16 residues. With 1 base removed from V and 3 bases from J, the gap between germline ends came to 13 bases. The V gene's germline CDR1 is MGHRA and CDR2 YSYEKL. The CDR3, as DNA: TGCGCCAGCAGCCAAGGGTTCAGCGGATTCTACAATGAGCAGTTCTTC. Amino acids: CASSQGFSGFYNEQFF.

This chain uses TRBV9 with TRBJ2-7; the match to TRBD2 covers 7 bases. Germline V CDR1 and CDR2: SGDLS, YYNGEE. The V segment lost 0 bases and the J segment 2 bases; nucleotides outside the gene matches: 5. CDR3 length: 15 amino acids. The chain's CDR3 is CASSVGPGGPYEQYF. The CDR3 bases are TGTGCCAGCAGCGTAGGACCGGGAGGACCCTACGAGCAGTACTTC.

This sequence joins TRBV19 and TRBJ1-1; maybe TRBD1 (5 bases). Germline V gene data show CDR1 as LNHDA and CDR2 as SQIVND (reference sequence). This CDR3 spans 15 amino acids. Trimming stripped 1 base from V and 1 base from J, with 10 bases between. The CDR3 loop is CASSIAGGRNTEAFF. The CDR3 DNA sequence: TGTGCCAGTAGTATAGCGGGGGGTAGGAACACTGAAGCTTTCTTT.

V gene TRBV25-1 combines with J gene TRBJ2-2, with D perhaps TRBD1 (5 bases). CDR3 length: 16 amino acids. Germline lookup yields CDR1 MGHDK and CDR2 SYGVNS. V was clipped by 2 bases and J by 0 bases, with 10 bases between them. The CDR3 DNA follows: TGTGCCAGCAGTGAACCAAGGGGCGCGAACACCGGGGAGCTGTTTTTT. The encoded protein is CASSEPRGANTGELFF.

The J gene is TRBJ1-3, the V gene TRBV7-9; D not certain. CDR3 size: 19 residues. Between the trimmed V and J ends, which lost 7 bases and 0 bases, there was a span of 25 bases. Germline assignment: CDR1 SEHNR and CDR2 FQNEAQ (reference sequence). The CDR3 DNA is TGTGCCAGCACCGACCCCCTAGGGCAGCCAAGAAACTCTGGAAACACCATATATTTT. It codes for CASTDPLGQPRNSGNTIYF.

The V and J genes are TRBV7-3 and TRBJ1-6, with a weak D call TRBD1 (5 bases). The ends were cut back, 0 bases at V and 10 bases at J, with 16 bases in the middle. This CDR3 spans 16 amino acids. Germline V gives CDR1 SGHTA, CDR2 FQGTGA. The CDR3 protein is CASSLTEGRERSPLHF. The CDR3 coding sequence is TGTGCCAGCAGCTTAACGGAAGGCAGGGAACGGTCACCCCTCCACTTT.

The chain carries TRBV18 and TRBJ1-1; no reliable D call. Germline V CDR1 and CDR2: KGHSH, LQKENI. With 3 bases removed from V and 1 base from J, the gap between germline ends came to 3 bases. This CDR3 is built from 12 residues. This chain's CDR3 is CASSPENTEAFF. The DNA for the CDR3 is TGTGCCAGCTCACCTGAGAACACTGAAGCTTTCTTT.

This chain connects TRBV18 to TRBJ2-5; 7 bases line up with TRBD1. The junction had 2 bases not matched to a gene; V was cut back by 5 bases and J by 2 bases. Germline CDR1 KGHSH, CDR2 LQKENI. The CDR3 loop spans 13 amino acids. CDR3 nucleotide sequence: TGTGCCAGCTCATCGGGACAGCAAGAGACCCAGTACTTC. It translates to CASSSGQQETQYF.